Listed below are T cell receptor beta chains from one sample, sequenced in a study of Ad26.COV2.S vaccination and SARS-CoV-2 variants. Profiled with immunoSEQ multiplex PCR; TCRdb holds only in-frame clones, not every one. The data hold roughly 380,000 clones, with about nine tenths observed a single time. The material was peripheral blood, obtained in a trial of Ad26.COV2.S vaccine versus placebo. The origin of the receptors is a person aged 18-60 years who received the Ad26.COV2.S COVID-19 vaccine or a placebo. The CDR3 runs from the conserved cysteine through the conserved F or W. The D gene is left open where the match is weak. Expanded clones are given a class, and other clones once, few, many or no size at all.

TRBV24-1	TRBD1	TRBJ2-2	.	CATSGDSANTGELFF	TGTGCCACCAGTGGGGACAGCGCGAACACCGGGGAGCTGTTTTTT
TRBV7-2	TRBD2	TRBJ2-3	.	CASSTGTSGGAGTDTQYF	TGTGCCAGCAGCACCGGGACTAGCGGGGGGGCGGGCACAGATACGCAGTATTTT
TRBV5-6	.	TRBJ1-1	.	CASSSYRTGRTEAFF	TGTGCCAGCAGCTCTTACCGCACAGGGCGCACTGAAGCTTTCTTT
TRBV27	TRBD1	TRBJ1-6	.	CASSRDRDGSPLHF	TGTGCCAGCAGCCGGGACAGGGACGGCTCACCCCTCCACTTT
TRBV7-2	.	TRBJ1-5	.	CASTFTGGTNQPQHF	TGTGCCAGCACCTTCACAGGAGGGACCAATCAGCCCCAGCATTTT
TRBV20-1	.	TRBJ2-7	.	CSASTSNYEQYF	TGCAGTGCTAGTACTAGTAACTACGAGCAGTACTTC
TRBV10-3	TRBD2	TRBJ2-3	.	CAIMQRGDTDTQYF	TGTGCCATCATGCAGCGGGGGGACACAGATACGCAGTATTTT
TRBV5-1	.	TRBJ2-3	.	CASSEARPSTDTQYF	TGCGCCAGCAGCGAGGCCAGACCCTCCACAGATACGCAGTATTTT
TRBV5-1	.	TRBJ1-1	.	CASKLSTEAFF	TGCGCCAGTAAGTTGAGCACTGAAGCTTTCTTT
TRBV15	.	TRBJ2-1	.	CATSRDRGTRNEQFF	TGTGCCACCAGCAGAGACCGCGGGACACGCAATGAGCAGTTCTTC
TRBV4-1	.	TRBJ2-7	.	CASSQTSAYEQYF	TGCGCCAGCAGCCAAACTTCGGCCTACGAGCAGTACTTC
TRBV5-1	TRBD1	TRBJ2-7	.	CASSLTGGEHYEQYF	TGCGCCAGCAGCTTGACAGGGGGAGAGCACTACGAGCAGTACTTC
TRBV30	TRBD1	TRBJ1-5	.	CAWSRPDRGSNQPQHF	TGTGCCTGGAGCAGACCGGACAGGGGATCTAATCAGCCCCAGCATTTT
TRBV5-8	TRBD1	TRBJ1-5	.	CASSQTGAGQPQHF	TGTGCCAGCAGCCAGACAGGGGCTGGTCAGCCCCAGCATTTT
TRBV12-3/TRBV12-4	.	TRBJ2-1	.	CASSLAFYNEQFF	TGTGCCAGCAGTTTGGCCTTCTACAATGAGCAGTTCTTC
TRBV19	.	TRBJ2-3	.	CASSIAWGPSDTQYF	TGTGCCAGTAGTATAGCCTGGGGCCCATCAGATACGCAGTATTTT
TRBV5-8	TRBD1	TRBJ1-5	.	CASSSRGQRSNQPQHF	TGTGCCAGCAGCTCAAGGGGACAGAGAAGCAATCAGCCCCAGCATTTT
TRBV6-5	.	TRBJ1-2	.	CASSSALRLAVNGYTF	TGTGCCAGCAGTTCCGCCTTACGGCTTGCCGTCAATGGCTACACCTTC
TRBV5-4	TRBD1	TRBJ1-1	.	CASSSDRGYTEAFF	TGTGCCAGCAGCTCAGACAGGGGGTACACTGAAGCTTTCTTT
TRBV4-3	.	TRBJ1-2	.	CASSQERDLYGYTF	TGCGCCAGCAGCCAAGAAAGGGACCTTTATGGCTACACCTTC
TRBV18	TRBD1	TRBJ1-5	few	CASSPRGDSRVF	TGTGCCAGCTCACCTCGGGGGGACAGTCGAGTTTTT
TRBV29-1	TRBD1	TRBJ1-1	.	CSVERQGNGEAFF	TGCAGCGTTGAACGACAGGGTAACGGTGAAGCTTTCTTT
TRBV7-3	.	TRBJ2-1	.	CASRVGGPSYNEQFF	TGTGCCAGCAGGGTTGGGGGCCCCTCCTACAATGAGCAGTTCTTC
TRBV27	.	TRBJ2-7	.	CASSPGVGTYEQYF	TGTGCCAGCAGTCCCGGTGTGGGAACCTACGAGCAGTACTTC
TRBV19	.	TRBJ1-1	.	CASSIGVGTEAFF	TGTGCCAGTAGTATAGGCGTGGGCACTGAAGCTTTCTTT
TRBV5-1	.	TRBJ1-4	.	CATRGATNEKLFF	TGCGCCACGCGAGGGGCAACTAATGAAAAACTGTTTTTT
TRBV5-6	.	TRBJ1-1	.	CASSLGLGNTEAFF	TGTGCCAGCAGCTTGGGGTTAGGGAACACTGAAGCTTTCTTT
TRBV7-8	.	TRBJ2-2	.	CASSLRVGNTGELFF	TGTGCCAGCAGCTTAAGGGTTGGGAACACCGGGGAGCTGTTTTTT
TRBV19	.	TRBJ1-4	.	CASTWGRGGGDRKLFF	TGTGCCAGCACCTGGGGGCGGGGAGGCGGAGACAGGAAACTGTTTTTT
TRBV7-9	TRBD1	TRBJ2-7	.	CASSLTGGGEQYF	TGTGCCAGCAGCTTAACAGGGGGCGGCGAGCAGTACTTC
TRBV10-3	.	TRBJ2-1	.	CAISLGPPYNEQFF	TGTGCCATCAGCCTCGGCCCGCCCTACAATGAGCAGTTCTTC
TRBV5-5	.	TRBJ2-2	.	CASSPGSRSGELFF	TGTGCCAGCAGCCCGGGATCTAGGTCCGGGGAGCTGTTTTTT
TRBV5-6	.	TRBJ1-4	.	CASTLLNSATNEKLFF	TGTGCCAGCACCCTTCTCAACAGTGCAACTAATGAAAAACTGTTTTTT
TRBV5-1	TRBD1	TRBJ2-1	.	CASSSRTGFDEQFF	TGCGCCAGCAGCTCAAGGACAGGGTTCGATGAGCAGTTCTTC
TRBV7-2	.	TRBJ2-5	.	CASSLAQGRDETQYF	TGTGCCAGCAGCTTAGCGCAAGGAAGGGACGAGACCCAGTACTTC
TRBV6-5	.	TRBJ1-1	.	CASNPGGLNTEAFF	TGTGCCAGCAATCCGGGGGGACTGAACACTGAAGCTTTCTTT
TRBV29-1	.	TRBJ1-3	.	CSVTGGNSGNTIYF	TGCAGCGTTACCGGCGGAAACTCTGGAAACACCATATATTTT
TRBV6-5	.	TRBJ2-3	.	CASSYSGQSLSTQYF	TGTGCCAGCAGTTACTCCGGGCAGTCCCTCAGTACGCAGTATTTT
TRBV2	.	TRBJ1-1	.	CASSGILLNEAFF	TGTGCCAGCAGTGGAATACTGCTGAATGAAGCTTTCTTT
TRBV5-5	.	TRBJ1-6	.	CASSSAGVSPLHF	TGTGCCAGCAGCTCTGCAGGGGTCTCACCCCTCCACTTT
TRBV11-3	.	TRBJ2-7	.	CASSLGTGMAYEQYF	TGTGCCAGCAGCTTAGGGACCGGGATGGCCTACGAGCAGTACTTC
TRBV12-2	.	TRBJ2-5	.	CASRRTHRQGAFGTQYF	TGTGCAAGTCGCCGGACCCACCGACAGGGAGCGTTTGGGACCCAGTACTTC
TRBV9	TRBD1	TRBJ2-7	.	CASSLWGQGITYEQYF	TGTGCCAGCAGCCTCTGGGGACAGGGAATCACCTACGAGCAGTACTTC
TRBV7-2	.	TRBJ2-3	.	CASIRGASFTDTQYF	TGTGCCAGCATCCGGGGGGCCTCTTTCACAGATACGCAGTATTTT
TRBV19	.	TRBJ1-2	.	CASTTAVGGYTF	TGTGCCAGTACCACAGCGGTGGGGGGCTACACCTTC
TRBV10-3	.	TRBJ1-1	once	CAISLTNTEAFF	TGTGCCATCAGTCTCACGAACACTGAAGCTTTCTTT
TRBV6-4	.	TRBJ1-5	few	CASSGRPTNQPQHF	TGTGCCAGCAGTGGACGGCCAACCAATCAGCCCCAGCATTTT
TRBV14	.	TRBJ2-3	.	CASSQDLGRAQYF	TGTGCCAGCAGCCAAGATCTGGGCAGAGCGCAGTATTTT
TRBV12-5	TRBD2	TRBJ2-2	.	CASGPPLLLAGGPNTGELFF	TGTGCTAGTGGTCCCCCCCTTTTGCTAGCGGGGGGGCCCAACACCGGGGAGCTGTTTTTT
TRBV15	TRBD1	TRBJ2-2	.	CATSRFRGPPPGELFF	TGTGCCACCAGCCGCTTCAGGGGGCCACCCCCCGGGGAGCTGTTTTTT
TRBV6-1	TRBD1	TRBJ1-5	.	CASSERPSVGTDSNQPQHF	TGTGCCAGCAGTGAACGACCGTCCGTGGGGACAGATAGCAATCAGCCCCAGCATTTT
TRBV7-3	.	TRBJ2-7	.	CASSFGIGDEQYF	TGTGCCAGCAGCTTCGGTATCGGGGACGAGCAGTACTTC
TRBV30	TRBD1	TRBJ2-7	.	CAAGQGSYEQYF	TGTGCCGCGGGACAGGGGTCCTACGAGCAGTACTTC
TRBV27	.	TRBJ1-2	.	CASSLGPAGYGYTF	TGTGCCAGCAGTTTGGGACCCGCGGGCTATGGCTACACCTTC
TRBV11-1	.	TRBJ2-7	once	CASSSHVSYEQYF	TGTGCCAGCAGCTCACATGTCTCCTACGAGCAGTACTTC
TRBV6-6	.	TRBJ2-2	.	CASSYRSGELFF	TGTGCCAGCAGTTATCGATCCGGGGAGCTGTTTTTT
TRBV6-2/TRBV6-3	.	TRBJ2-5	.	CASSYTELQETQYF	TGTGCCAGCAGTTACACAGAATTACAAGAGACCCAGTACTTC
TRBV7-9	.	TRBJ2-7	.	CASSFSEKEQYF	TGTGCCAGCAGCTTTAGCGAAAAAGAGCAGTACTTC
TRBV3-1/TRBV3-2	TRBD1	TRBJ1-1	once	CASSPHPGGTEAFF	TGTGCCAGCAGTCCCCACCCAGGGGGTACTGAAGCTTTCTTT
TRBV5-1	.	TRBJ2-3	few	CASGRDIITDTQYF	TGCGCCAGCGGCAGGGACATAATCACAGATACGCAGTATTTT